This is a list of T cell receptor beta chains from one sample in a study of blood T cell repertoires in COVID-19. Clones were sequenced by immunoSEQ multiplex PCR, and TCRdb holds only the in-frame ones, with some missing. Of a few hundred thousand clones listed, roughly 90% are singletons. The sample consisted of peripheral blood. The source is a man younger than 35 who had recovered from COVID-19. Each CDR3 is given without its conserved first and last residue.

J gene	V gene	CDR3 protein
TRBJ2-2	TRBV15	ATSSLRSGELF
TRBJ1-1	TRBV9	ASSVGGREAF
TRBJ1-1	TRBV10-3	AITRTENTEAF
TRBJ2-1	TRBV12-3/TRBV12-4	ASSLSSYEQF
TRBJ1-3	TRBV6-5	ASSYSAVSGNTIY
TRBJ1-1	TRBV19	ASSGGAYEAF
TRBJ2-3	TRBV10-3	AIRETSRADTQY
TRBJ2-7	TRBV2	ASLMGPDYEQY
TRBJ2-5	TRBV7-2	ASSLAPGGIQETQY
TRBJ1-4	TRBV10-3	AIRGTGGRDEKLF
TRBJ1-2	TRBV19	ASSIAGITNYGYT